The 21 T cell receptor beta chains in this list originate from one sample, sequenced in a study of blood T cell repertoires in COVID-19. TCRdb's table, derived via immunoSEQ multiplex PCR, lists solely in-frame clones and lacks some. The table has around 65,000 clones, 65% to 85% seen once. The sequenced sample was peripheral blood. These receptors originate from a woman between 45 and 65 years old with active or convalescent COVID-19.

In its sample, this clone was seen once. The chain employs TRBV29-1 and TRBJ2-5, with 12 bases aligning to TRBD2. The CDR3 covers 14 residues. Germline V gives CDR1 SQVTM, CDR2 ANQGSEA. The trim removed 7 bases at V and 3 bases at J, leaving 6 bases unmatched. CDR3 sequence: CSATWTSGKETQYF. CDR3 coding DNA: TGCAGCGCCACCTGGACTAGCGGGAAAGAGACCCAGTACTTC.

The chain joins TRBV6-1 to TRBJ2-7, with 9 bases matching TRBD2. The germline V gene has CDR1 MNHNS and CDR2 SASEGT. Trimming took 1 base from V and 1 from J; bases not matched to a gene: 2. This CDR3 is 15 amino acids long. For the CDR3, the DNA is TGTGCCAGCAGTGAAGGACTAGCGGAGTCCTACGAGCAGTACTTC. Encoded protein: CASSEGLAESYEQYF.

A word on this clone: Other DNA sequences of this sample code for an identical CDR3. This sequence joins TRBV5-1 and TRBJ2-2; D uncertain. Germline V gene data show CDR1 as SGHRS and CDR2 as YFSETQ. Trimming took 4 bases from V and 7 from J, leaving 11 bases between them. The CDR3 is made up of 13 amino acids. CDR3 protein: CASSVKESGELFF. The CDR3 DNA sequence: TGCGCCAGCAGCGTTAAGGAGAGCGGGGAGCTGTTTTTT. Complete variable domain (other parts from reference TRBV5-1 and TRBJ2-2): KAGVTQTPRYLIKTRGQQVTLSCSPISGHRSVSWYQQTPGQGLQFLFEYFSETQRNKGNFPGRFSGRQFSNSRSEMNVSTLELGDSALYLCASSVKESGELFFGEGSRLTVL.

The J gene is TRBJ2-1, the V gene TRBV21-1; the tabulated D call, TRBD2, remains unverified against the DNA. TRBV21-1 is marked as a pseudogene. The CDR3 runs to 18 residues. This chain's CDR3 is CASSKEGSLARAYNEQFF. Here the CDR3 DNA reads TGTGCCAGCAGCAAAGAGGGGTCGCTAGCGCGGGCCTACAATGAGCAGTTCTTC.

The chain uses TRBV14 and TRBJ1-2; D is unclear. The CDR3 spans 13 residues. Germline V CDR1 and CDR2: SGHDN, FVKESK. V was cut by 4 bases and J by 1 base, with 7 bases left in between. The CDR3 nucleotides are TGTGCCAGCAGCCTTGAGATTAACTATGGCTACACCTTC. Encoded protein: CASSLEINYGYTF.

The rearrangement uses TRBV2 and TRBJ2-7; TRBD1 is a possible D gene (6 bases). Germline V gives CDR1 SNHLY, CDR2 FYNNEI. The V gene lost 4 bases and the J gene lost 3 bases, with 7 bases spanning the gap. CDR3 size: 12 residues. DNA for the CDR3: TGTGCCAGCAGTGGACAGGACTACGAGCAGTACTTC. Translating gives CASSGQDYEQYF.

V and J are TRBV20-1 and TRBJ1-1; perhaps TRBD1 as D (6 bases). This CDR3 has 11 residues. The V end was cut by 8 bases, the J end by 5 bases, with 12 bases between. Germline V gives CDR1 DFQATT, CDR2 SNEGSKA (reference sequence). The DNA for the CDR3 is TGCAGTCAAGGGGGGGGAACTGAAGCTTTCTTT. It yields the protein CSQGGGTEAFF.

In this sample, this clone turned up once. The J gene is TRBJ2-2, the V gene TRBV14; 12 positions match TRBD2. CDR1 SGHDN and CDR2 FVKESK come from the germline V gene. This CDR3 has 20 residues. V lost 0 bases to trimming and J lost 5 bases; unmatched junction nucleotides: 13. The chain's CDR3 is CASSQDWYLAGGPGTGELFF. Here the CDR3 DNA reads TGTGCCAGCAGCCAAGATTGGTACCTAGCGGGAGGGCCAGGTACCGGGGAGCTGTTTTTT.

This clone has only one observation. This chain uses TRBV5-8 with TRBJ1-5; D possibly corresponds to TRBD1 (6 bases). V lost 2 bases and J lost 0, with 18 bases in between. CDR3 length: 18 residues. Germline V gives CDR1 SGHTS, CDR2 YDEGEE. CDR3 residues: CASSFRRGGWNSNQPQHF. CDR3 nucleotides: TGTGCCAGCAGCTTCCGCAGGGGAGGGTGGAATAGCAATCAGCCCCAGCATTTT.

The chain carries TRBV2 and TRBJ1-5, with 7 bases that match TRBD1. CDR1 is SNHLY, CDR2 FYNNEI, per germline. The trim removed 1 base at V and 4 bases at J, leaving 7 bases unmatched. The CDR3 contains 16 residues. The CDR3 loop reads CASSEEKGAGNQPQHF. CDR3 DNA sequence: TGTGCCAGCAGTGAAGAGAAGGGGGCTGGAAATCAGCCCCAGCATTTT.

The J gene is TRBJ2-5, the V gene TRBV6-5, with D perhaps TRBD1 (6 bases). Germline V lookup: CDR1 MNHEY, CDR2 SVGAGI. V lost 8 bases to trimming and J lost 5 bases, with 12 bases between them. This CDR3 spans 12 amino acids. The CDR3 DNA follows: TGTGCCAGCTGGGGGCGCGGGGAGACCCAGTACTTC. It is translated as CASWGRGETQYF.

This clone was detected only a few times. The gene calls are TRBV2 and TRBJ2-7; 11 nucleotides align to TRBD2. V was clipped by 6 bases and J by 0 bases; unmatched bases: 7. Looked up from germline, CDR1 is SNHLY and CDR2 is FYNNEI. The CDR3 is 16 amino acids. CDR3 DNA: TGTGCCAGCAGGGACTGGACTAGCGGGCTCTCCTACGAGCAGTACTTC. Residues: CASRDWTSGLSYEQYF.

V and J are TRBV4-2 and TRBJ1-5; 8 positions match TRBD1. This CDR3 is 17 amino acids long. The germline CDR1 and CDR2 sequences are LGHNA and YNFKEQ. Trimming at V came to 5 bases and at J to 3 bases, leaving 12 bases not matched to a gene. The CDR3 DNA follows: TGTGCCAGCAGCTACGGGTCACAGGGGGATCACAATCAGCCCCAGCATTTT. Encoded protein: CASSYGSQGDHNQPQHF.

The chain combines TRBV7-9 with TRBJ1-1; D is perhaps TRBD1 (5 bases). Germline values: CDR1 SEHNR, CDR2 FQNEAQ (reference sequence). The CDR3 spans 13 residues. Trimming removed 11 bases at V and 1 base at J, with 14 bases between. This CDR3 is CAGAPSGNTEAFF. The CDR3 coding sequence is TGTGCCGGGGCACCCTCGGGGAACACTGAAGCTTTCTTT. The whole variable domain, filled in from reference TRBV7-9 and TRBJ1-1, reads DTGVSQNPRHKITKRGQNVTFRCDPISEHNRLYWYRQTLGQGPEFLTYFQNEAQLEKSRLLSDRFSAERPKGSFSTLEIQRTEQGDSAMYLCAGAPSGNTEAFFGQGTRLTVV.

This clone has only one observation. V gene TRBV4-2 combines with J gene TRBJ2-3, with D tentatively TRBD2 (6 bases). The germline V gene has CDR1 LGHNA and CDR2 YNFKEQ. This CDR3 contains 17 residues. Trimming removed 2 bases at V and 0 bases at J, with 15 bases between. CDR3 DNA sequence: TGTGCCAGCAGCCAAAAGATCCAGGACTATAGCACAGATACGCAGTATTTT. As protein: CASSQKIQDYSTDTQYF.

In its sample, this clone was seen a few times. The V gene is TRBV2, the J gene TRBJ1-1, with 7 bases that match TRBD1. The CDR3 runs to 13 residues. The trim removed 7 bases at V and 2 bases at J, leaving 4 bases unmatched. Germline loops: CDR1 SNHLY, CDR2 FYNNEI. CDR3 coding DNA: TGTGCCAGCACGCAGGGGGAAAACACTGAAGCTTTCTTT. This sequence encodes CASTQGENTEAFF.

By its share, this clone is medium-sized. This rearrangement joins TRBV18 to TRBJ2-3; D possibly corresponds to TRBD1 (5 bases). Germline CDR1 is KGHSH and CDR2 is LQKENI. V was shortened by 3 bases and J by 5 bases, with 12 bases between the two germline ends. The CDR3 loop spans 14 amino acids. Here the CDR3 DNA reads TGTGCCAGCTCACCCTCAAGGGGTGGAGATACGCAGTATTTT. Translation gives CASSPSRGGDTQYF.

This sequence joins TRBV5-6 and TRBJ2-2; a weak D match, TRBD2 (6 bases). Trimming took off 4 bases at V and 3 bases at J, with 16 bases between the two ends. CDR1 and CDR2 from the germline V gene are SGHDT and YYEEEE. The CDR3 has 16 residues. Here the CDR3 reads CASSLGWRRDTGELFF. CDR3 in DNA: TGTGCCAGCAGCCTCGGGTGGCGGAGGGACACCGGGGAGCTGTTTTTT.

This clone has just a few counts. The CDR3 DNA follows: TGTGCCAGCAGTTTAAGATGGGGTAGCGGGAGTGGGTACTACAATGAGCAGTTCTTC. It translates to CASSLRWGSGSGYYNEQFF. The chain employs TRBV27 and TRBJ2-1, with 9 bases identical to TRBD2. J gave up 3 bases and V 2 bases, and 14 bases lay outside the gene matches. In germline, CDR1 is MNHEY, CDR2 SMNVEV (reference sequence). CDR3 size: 19 residues.

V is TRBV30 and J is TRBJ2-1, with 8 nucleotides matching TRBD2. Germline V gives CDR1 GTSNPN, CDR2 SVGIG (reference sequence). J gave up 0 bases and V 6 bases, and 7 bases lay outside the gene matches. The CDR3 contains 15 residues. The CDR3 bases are TGTGCCTGCTTCCTTAGCGGGATCTCCTACAATGAGCAGTTCTTC. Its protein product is CACFLSGISYNEQFF.

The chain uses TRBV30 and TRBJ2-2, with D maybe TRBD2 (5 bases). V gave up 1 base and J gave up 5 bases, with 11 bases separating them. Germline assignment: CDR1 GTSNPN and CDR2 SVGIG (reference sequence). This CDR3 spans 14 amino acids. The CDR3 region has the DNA TGTGCCTGGAGTGCCGGGGAGTATACCGGGGAGCTGTTTTTT. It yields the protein CAWSAGEYTGELFF.